This T cell receptor (beta chain) was sequenced during a study of CD8+ T cells in alopecia areata. Study-level background: A 6-month period off drug followed tofacitinib, which lasted 6 to 18 months. Overall study findings and caveats: Scalp lesions, especially in alopecia totalis/universalis, had higher clonality than normal scalp. Throughout tofacitinib, many expanded lesional clones continued to persist in scalp and blood.

Once RNA had been extracted, it was reverse transcribed into cDNA to act as the sequencing template. Libraries were prepared by immunoSEQ multiplex PCR; TCRdb keeps only in-frame clonotypes and omits some of them. The sample lists 160,000 or so clones; roughly 65% were seen once. This clone was detected only a few times. Its antigen is currently unknown. Treatment indicated: oral pan-JAK inhibitor, 5-10 mg twice daily. Cell sorting was applied to PBMCs, and CD4+ and CD8+ T cells were collected. This CDR3 spans 11 amino acids. Trimming left V 3 bases short and J 15 bases short, with 15 bases between. Germline V gives CDR1 SQVTM, CDR2 ANQGSEA.

The TCR sequence derives from a human donor with alopecia areata. The genes are TRBV29-1 and TRBJ2-1; no clear D gene. The material was CD4+ T cells sorted from blood, obtained at week 4, from a patient treated with tofacitinib. DNA for the CDR3: TGCAGCGTTGAGGAACGGTTCGCGGTGTTCTTC. Protein sequence: CSVEERFAVFF.